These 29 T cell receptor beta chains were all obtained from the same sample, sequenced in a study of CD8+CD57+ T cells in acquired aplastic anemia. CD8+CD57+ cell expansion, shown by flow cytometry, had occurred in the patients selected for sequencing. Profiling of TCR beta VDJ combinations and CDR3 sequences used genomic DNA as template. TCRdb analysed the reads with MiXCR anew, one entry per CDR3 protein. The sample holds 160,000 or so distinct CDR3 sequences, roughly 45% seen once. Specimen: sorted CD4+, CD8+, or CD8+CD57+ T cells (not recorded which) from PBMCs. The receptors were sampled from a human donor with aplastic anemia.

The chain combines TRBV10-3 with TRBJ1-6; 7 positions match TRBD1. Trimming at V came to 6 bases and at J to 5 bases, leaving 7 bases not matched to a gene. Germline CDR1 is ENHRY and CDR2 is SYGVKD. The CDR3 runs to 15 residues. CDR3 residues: CAISSRDRNNSPLHF. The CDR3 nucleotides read TGTGCCATCAGCTCGAGGGACAGAAATAATTCACCCCTCCACTTT.

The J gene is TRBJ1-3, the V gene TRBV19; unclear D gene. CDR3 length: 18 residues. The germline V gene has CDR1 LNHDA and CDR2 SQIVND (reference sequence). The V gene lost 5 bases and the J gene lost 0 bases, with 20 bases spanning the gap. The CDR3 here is CASSPERTDSPSGNTIYF. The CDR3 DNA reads TGTGCCAGTAGTCCCGAACGGACGGATTCTCCCTCTGGAAACACCATATATTTT. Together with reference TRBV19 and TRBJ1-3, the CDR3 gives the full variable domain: DGGITQSPKYLFRKEGQNVTLSCEQNLNHDAMYWYRQDPGQGLRLIYYSQIVNDFQKGDIAEGYSVSREKKESFPLTVTSAQKNPTAFYLCASSPERTDSPSGNTIYFGEGSWLTVV.

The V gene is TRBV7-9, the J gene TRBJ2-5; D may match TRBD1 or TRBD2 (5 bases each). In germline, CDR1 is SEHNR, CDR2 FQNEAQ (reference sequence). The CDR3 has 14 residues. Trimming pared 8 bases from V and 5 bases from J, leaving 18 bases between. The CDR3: CASGRLRGRETQYF. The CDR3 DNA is TGTGCCAGCGGGAGACTAAGGGGAAGGGAGACCCAGTACTTC.

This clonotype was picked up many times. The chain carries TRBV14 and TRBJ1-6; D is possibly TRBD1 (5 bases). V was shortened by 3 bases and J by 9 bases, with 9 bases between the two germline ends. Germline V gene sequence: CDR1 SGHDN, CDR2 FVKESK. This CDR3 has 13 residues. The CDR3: CASSQGGASPLHF. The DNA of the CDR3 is TGTGCCAGCAGCCAGGGTGGGGCTTCACCCCTCCACTTT.

CDR3 DNA sequence: TGTGCCAGCAGCTCCGGGACAGCCGAAAAACTGTTTTTT. Encoded protein: CASSSGTAEKLFF. V usage is TRBV7-9 and J usage is TRBJ1-4; the match to TRBD1 covers 7 bases. This CDR3 has 13 amino acids. V shed 4 bases, J shed 8 bases, and the junction held 4 bases outside the gene matches. Germline V gives CDR1 SEHNR, CDR2 FQNEAQ (reference sequence).

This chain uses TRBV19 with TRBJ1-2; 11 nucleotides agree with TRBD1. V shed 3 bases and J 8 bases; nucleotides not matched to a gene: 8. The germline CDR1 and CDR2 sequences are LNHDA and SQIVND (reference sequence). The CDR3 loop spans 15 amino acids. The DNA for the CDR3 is TGTGCCAGTAGTATTCCGGGACAGGGGGAAGAGGGCTACACCTTC. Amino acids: CASSIPGQGEEGYTF.

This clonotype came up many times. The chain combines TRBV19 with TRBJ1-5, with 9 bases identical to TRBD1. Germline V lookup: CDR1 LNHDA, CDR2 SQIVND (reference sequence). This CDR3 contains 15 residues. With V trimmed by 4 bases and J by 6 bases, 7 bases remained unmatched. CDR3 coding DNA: TGTGCCAGTAGTACACAGGGGGCTATTTCTCAGCCCCAGCATTTT. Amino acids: CASSTQGAISQPQHF.

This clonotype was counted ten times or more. This chain's CDR3 is CASSVPRLNTEAFF. CDR3 in DNA: TGCGCCAGCAGTGTACCCCGACTCAACACTGAAGCTTTCTTT. The chain has TRBV10-1 and TRBJ1-1; no clear D gene. V was pared by 4 bases and J by 2 bases, with 11 bases between. The CDR3 is made up of 14 amino acids. Germline V lookup: CDR1 WNHNN, CDR2 SYGVQD (reference sequence).

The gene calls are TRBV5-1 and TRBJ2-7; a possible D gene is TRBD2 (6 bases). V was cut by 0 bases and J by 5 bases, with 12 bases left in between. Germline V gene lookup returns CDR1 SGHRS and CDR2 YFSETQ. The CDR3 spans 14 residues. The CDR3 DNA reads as TGCGCCAGCAGCTTGGGTCCGGGAGCTAACGAGCAGTACGTC. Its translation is CASSLGPGANEQYV.

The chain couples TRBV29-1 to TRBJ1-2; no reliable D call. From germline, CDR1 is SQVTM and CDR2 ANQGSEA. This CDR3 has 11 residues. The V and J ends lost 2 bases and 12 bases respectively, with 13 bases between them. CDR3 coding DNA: TGCAGCGTTGAACGAGATACTGGAAACACCTTC. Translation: CSVERDTGNTF. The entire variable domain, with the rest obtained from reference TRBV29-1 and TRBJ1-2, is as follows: SAVISQKPSRDICQRGTSLTIQCQVDSQVTMMFWYRQQPGQSLTLIATANQGSEATYESGFVIDKFPISRPNLTFSTLTVSNMSPEDSSIYLCSVERDTGNTFGSGTRLTVV.

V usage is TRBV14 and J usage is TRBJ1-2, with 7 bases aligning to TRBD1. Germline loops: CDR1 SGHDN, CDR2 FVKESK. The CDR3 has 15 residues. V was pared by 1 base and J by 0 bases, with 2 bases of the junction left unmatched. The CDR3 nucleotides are TGTGCCAGCAGCCAAGGAACAGGGGCTAACTATGGCTACACCTTC. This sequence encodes CASSQGTGANYGYTF.

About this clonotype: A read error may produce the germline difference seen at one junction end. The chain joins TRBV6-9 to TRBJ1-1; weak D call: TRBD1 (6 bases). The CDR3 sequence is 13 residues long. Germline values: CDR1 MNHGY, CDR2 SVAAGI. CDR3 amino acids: CVSSRQGYTEAFF. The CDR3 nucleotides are TGTGTCAGCAGCCGCCAGGGGTACACTGAAGCTTTCTTT.

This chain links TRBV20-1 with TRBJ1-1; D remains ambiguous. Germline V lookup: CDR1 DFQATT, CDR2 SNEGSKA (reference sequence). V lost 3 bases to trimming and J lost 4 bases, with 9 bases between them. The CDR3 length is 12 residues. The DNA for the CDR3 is TGCAGTGCTAGTCCCCGGGCCACTGAAGCTTTCTTT. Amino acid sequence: CSASPRATEAFF.

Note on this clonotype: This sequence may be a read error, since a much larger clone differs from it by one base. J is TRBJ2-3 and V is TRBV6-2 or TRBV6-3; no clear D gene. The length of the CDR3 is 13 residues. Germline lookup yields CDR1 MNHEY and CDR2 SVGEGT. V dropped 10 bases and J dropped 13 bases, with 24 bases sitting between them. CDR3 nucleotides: TGTGCCACCCGTGGAACCTCCGTTCCCTCCAAGTATTTT. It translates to CATRGTSVPSKYF.

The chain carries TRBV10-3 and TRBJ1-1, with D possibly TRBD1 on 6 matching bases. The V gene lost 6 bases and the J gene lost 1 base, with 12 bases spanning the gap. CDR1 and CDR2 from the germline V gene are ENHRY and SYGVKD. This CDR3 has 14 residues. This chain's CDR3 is CAIRPGQTNTEAFF. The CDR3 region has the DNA TGTGCCATCAGGCCGGGACAAACGAACACTGAAGCTTTCTTT.

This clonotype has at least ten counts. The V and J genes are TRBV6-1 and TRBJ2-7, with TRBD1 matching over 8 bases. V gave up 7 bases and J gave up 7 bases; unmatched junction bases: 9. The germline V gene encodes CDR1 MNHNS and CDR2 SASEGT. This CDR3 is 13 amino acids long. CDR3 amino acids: CASKGTGPNEQYF. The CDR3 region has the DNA TGTGCCAGCAAAGGGACAGGCCCCAATGAGCAGTACTTC.

The CDR3 sequence: CASSFIGYEQYF. In nucleotides, the CDR3 is TGTGCCAGCAGCTTCATCGGGTACGAGCAGTACTTC. The V call is TRBV7-9, the J call TRBJ2-7; D not resolved. Trimming removed 3 bases from V and 4 bases from J, with 7 bases in between. Looked up from germline, CDR1 is SEHNR and CDR2 is FQNEAQ (reference sequence). This CDR3 is built from 12 residues.

The CDR3 spells CASSLGGGEEKLFF. The CDR3, as DNA: TGTGCCAGCAGCTTAGGAGGGGGCGAGGAAAAACTGTTTTTT. J is TRBJ1-4 and V is TRBV7-6; 7 nucleotides align to TRBD1. Looked up from germline, CDR1 is SGHVS and CDR2 is FNYEAQ. The V segment lost 1 base and the J segment 8 bases; nucleotides outside the gene matches: 4. CDR3 length: 14 amino acids.

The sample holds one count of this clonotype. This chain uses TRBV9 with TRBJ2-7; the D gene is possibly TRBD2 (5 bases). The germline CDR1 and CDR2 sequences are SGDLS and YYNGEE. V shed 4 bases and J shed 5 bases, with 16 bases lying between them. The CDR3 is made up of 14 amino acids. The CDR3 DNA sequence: TGTGCCAGCAGCTCCGCCGGGGAGACCCACGAGCAGTACGTC. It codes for CASSSAGETHEQYV.

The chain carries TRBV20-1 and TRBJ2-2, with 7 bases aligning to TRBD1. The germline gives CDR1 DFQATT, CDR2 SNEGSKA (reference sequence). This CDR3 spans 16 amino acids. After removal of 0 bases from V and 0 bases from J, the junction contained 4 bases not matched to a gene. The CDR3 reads CSARDAGTANTGELFF. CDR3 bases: TGCAGTGCTAGAGACGCCGGGACAGCGAACACCGGGGAGCTGTTTTTT.

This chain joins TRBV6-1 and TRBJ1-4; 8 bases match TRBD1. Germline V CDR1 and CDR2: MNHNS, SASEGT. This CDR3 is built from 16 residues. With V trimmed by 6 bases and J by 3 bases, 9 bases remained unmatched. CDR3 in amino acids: CASSSQGARSNEKLFF. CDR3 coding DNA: TGTGCCAGCAGCTCCCAGGGGGCGAGGTCTAATGAAAAACTGTTTTTT.

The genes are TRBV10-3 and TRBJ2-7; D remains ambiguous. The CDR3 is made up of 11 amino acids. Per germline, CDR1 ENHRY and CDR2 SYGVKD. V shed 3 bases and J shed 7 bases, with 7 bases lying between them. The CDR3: CAISDLREQYF. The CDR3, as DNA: TGTGCCATCAGTGACTTGAGGGAGCAGTACTTC.

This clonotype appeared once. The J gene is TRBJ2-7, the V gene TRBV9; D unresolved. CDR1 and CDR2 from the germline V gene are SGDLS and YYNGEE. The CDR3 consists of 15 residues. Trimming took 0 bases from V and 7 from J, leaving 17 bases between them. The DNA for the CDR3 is TGTGCCAGCAGCGTAGGTATTCCCACTACTGGAGAGCAGTACTTC. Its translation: CASSVGIPTTGEQYF. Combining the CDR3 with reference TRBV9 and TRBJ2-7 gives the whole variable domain DSGVTQTPKHLITATGQRVTLRCSPRSGDLSVYWYQQSLDQGLQFLIQYYNGEERAKGNILERFSAQQFPDLHSELNLSSLELGDSALYFCASSVGIPTTGEQYFGPGTRLTVT.

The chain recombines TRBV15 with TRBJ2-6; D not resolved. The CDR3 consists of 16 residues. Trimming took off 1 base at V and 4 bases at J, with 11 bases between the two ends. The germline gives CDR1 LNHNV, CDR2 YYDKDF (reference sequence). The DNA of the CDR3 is TGTGCCACCAGCAGAGGTAGGTCCTTCGGGGCCAACGTCCTGACTTTC. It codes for CATSRGRSFGANVLTF.

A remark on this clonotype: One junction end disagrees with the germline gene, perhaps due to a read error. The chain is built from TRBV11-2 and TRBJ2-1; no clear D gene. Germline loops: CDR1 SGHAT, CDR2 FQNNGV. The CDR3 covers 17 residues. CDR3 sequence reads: CACSLDSGGTSYNEQFF. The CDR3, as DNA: TGTGCCTGCAGCTTAGATTCGGGCGGTACCTCCTACAATGAGCAGTTCTTC.

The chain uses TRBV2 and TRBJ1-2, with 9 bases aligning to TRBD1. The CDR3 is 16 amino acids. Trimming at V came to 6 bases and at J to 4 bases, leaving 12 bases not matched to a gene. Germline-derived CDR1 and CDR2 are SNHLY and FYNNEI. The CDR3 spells CASSQDRGRFSYGYTF. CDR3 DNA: TGTGCCAGCAGCCAGGACAGGGGAAGGTTTAGCTATGGCTACACCTTC.

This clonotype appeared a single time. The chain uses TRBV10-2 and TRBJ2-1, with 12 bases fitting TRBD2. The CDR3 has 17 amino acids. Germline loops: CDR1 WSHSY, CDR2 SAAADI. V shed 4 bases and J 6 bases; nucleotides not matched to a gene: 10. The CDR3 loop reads CASSVTVRTSGTNEQFF. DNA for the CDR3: TGCGCCAGCAGTGTAACTGTGCGGACTAGCGGGACCAATGAGCAGTTCTTC.

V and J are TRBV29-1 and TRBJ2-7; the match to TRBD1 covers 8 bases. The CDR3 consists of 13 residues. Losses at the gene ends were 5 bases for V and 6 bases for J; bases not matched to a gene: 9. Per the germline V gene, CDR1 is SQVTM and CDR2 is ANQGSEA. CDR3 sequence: CSVSLDRVGEQYV. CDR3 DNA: TGCAGCGTTAGCCTGGACAGGGTAGGCGAGCAGTACGTC.

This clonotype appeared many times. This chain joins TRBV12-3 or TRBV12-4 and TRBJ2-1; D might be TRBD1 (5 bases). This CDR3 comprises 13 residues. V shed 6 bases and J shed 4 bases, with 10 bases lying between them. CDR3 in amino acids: CASRQGSYNEQFF. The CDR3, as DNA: TGTGCCAGCAGGCAGGGTTCTTACAATGAGCAGTTCTTC.